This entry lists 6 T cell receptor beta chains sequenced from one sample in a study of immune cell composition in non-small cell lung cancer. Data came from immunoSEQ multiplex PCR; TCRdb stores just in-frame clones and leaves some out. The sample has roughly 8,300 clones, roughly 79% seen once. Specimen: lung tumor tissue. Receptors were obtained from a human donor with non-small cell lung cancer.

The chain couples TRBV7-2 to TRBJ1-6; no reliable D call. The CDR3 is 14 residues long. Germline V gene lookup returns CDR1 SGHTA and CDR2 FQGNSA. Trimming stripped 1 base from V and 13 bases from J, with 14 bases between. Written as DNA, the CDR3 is TGTGCCAGCAGCTTAGGGCTGGTGTCAACGCCCCTCCACTTT. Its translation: CASSLGLVSTPLHF.

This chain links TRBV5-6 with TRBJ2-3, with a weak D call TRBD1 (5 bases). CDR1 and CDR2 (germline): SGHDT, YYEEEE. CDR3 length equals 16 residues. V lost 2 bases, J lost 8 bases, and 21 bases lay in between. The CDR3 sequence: CASSFGLGKIGVTQYF. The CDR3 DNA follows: TGTGCCAGCAGCTTTGGTCTAGGTAAAATAGGGGTTACGCAGTATTTT.

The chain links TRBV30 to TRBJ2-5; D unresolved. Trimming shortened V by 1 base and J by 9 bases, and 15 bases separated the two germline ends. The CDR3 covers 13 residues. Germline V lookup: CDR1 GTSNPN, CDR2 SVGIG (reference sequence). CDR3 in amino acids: CAWSGRPGMAQYF. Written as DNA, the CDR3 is TGTGCCTGGAGTGGTCGCCCTGGCATGGCCCAGTACTTC.

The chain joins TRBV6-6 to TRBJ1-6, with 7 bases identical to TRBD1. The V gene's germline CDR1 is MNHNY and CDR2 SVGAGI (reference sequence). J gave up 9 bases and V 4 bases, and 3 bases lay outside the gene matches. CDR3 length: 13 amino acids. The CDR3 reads CASSSGQSSPLHF. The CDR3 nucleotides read TGTGCCAGCAGTTCGGGACAGAGTTCACCCCTCCACTTT.

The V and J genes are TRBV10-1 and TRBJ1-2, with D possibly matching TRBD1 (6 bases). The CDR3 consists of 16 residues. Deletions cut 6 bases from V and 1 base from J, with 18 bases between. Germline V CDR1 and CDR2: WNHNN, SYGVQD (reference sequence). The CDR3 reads CASRYRVSTFNYGYTF. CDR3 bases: TGCGCCAGCAGGTACAGGGTGAGTACTTTTAACTATGGCTACACCTTC.

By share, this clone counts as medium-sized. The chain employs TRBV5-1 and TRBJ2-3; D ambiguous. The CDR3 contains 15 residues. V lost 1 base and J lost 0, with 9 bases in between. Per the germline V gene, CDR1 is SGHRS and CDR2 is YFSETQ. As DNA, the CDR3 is TGCGCCAGCAGCTTGCGGACCTCTAGCACAGATACGCAGTATTTT. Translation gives CASSLRTSSTDTQYF. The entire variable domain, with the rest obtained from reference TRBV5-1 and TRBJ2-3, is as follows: KAGVTQTPRYLIKTRGQQVTLSCSPISGHRSVSWYQQTPGQGLQFLFEYFSETQRNKGNFPGRFSGRQFSNSRSEMNVSTLELGDSALYLCASSLRTSSTDTQYFGPGTRLTVL.